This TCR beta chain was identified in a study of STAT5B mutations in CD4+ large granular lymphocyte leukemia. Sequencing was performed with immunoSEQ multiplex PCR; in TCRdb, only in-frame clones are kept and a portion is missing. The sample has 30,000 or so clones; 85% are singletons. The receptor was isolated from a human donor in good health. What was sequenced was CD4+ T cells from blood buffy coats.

The chain's CDR3 is CASSPRGQGGETQYF. In DNA, the CDR3 is TGTGCCAGCTCTCCCAGGGGACAGGGAGGAGAGACCCAGTACTTC. The chain links TRBV18 to TRBJ2-5, with TRBD1 matching 9 bases. The CDR3 consists of 15 residues. Losses at the gene ends were 6 bases for V and 4 bases for J; bases not matched to a gene: 9. Germline V lookup: CDR1 KGHSH, CDR2 LQKENI.